One T cell receptor (beta chain) is described in this entry. This entry belongs to a study of response to subunit inactivated influenza vaccine. Germline V lookup: CDR1 MNHNS, CDR2 SASEGT. The CDR3 is 14 amino acids. V lost 10 bases and J 0 bases, leaving 10 bases between the germline ends. TCRdb redid the calling of the RT-PCR reads with MiXCR, one entry per CDR3 protein. The data hold about 540,000 distinct CDR3 sequences, with under 25% observed a single time. The same sample was also studied in work on T cells expressing NK-cell markers. This second study says: The cDNA for TCR beta came from 5'RACE template switching with UMIs. Several experiments added an anti-gamma-delta TCR antibody to sort only alpha-beta TCR T cells.

This clonotype was sampled from a man aged 50 or older who received an inactivated influenza vaccine. The gene calls are TRBV6-1 and TRBJ2-6; D ambiguous. The sample in question was CD4+ T cells sorted from PBMCs, obtained about 13 days after vaccination. Here the CDR3 DNA reads TGTGCCACAAGACCTAGCTCTGGGGCCAACGTCCTGACTTTC. Amino acid sequence: CATRPSSGANVLTF.